This paragraph reports one T cell receptor (beta chain). The sample belongs to a study of Ad26.COV2.S vaccination and SARS-CoV-2 variants. V dropped 5 bases and J dropped 6 bases, with 13 bases sitting between them. The CDR3 is made up of 14 amino acids. The germline CDR1 and CDR2 sequences are MNHEY and SVGAGI. Repertoires were generated with immunoSEQ multiplex PCR, while TCRdb's copy carries only in-frame clones and drops some. The data hold under 150,000 clones, with just over 85% observed a single time. The chain is built from TRBV6-5 and TRBJ1-4, with D uncertain. This TCR was recovered from a human donor who had recovered from COVID-19. The starting material was peripheral blood, obtained after recovery from COVID-19. CDR3 sequence reads: CASSPLDPYEKLFF. The CDR3 DNA reads TGTGCCAGCAGTCCCCTCGACCCGTATGAAAAACTGTTTTTT.